Following are 32 T cell receptor beta chains from one sample sequenced in a study of CD8+CD57+ T cells in acquired aplastic anemia. Profiling of TCR beta VDJ combinations and CDR3 sequences used genomic DNA as template. TCRdb re-called the reads through MiXCR, storing one row per CDR3 protein. The table lists around 200,000 distinct CDR3 sequences, around 63% of them singletons. What was sequenced was sorted CD4+, CD8+, or CD8+CD57+ T cells (not recorded which) from PBMCs. The receptors were sampled from a human donor in good health.

V is TRBV12-3 or TRBV12-4 and J is TRBJ2-7; 7 nucleotides match TRBD1. The CDR3 is 14 amino acids. Unmatched junction bases numbered 4, after V lost 3 bases and J lost 2 bases. The CDR3 here is CASSFDRVAYEQYF. CDR3 sequence (DNA): TGTGCCAGCAGTTTTGACAGGGTGGCCTACGAGCAGTACTTC.

The CDR3 DNA reads as TGTGCCAGCGGCCAGGGGGGCCTGAACACTGAAGCTTTCTTT. Translation: CASGQGGLNTEAFF. The V call is TRBV7-9, the J call TRBJ1-1, with 7 bases matching TRBD1. Looked up from germline, CDR1 is SEHNR and CDR2 is FQNEAQ (reference sequence). The CDR3 runs to 14 residues. J gave up 0 bases and V 8 bases, and 6 bases lay outside the gene matches. Based on the CDR3 plus reference TRBV7-9 and TRBJ1-1, the full variable domain is DTGVSQNPRHKITKRGQNVTFRCDPISEHNRLYWYRQTLGQGPEFLTYFQNEAQLEKSRLLSDRFSAERPKGSFSTLEIQRTEQGDSAMYLCASGQGGLNTEAFFGQGTRLTVV.

This clonotype has just a few counts. The chain is built from TRBV20-1 and TRBJ2-5; 10 bases agree with TRBD1. Germline V CDR1 and CDR2: DFQATT, SNEGSKA (reference sequence). V was pared by 6 bases and J by 5 bases, with 9 bases of the junction left unmatched. The CDR3 is made up of 14 amino acids. Written as DNA, the CDR3 is TGCAGTGCCCGACGCGGACAGGGGGGCGAGACCCAGTACTTC. It specifies CSARRGQGGETQYF.

The rearrangement uses TRBV7-2 and TRBJ2-3; a possible D gene is TRBD2 (5 bases). V was shortened by 4 bases and J by 6 bases, with 11 bases between the two germline ends. The CDR3 consists of 13 residues. The V gene's germline CDR1 is SGHTA and CDR2 FQGNSA. The CDR3 DNA sequence: TGTGCCAGCAGCTCCCTAACTAGGGATACGCAGTATTTT. Translating gives CASSSLTRDTQYF. The complete variable domain, with remaining parts taken from reference TRBV7-2 and TRBJ2-3, reads GAGVSQSPSNKVTEKGKDVELRCDPISGHTALYWYRQSLGQGLEFLIYFQGNSAPDKSGLPSDRFSAERTGGSVSTLTIQRTQQEDSAVYLCASSSLTRDTQYFGPGTRLTVL.

This chain connects TRBV20-1 to TRBJ1-3; D remains unclear. Germline-derived CDR1 and CDR2 are DFQATT and SNEGSKA (reference sequence). The germline V and J ends were trimmed by 4 bases and 0 bases, with 4 bases remaining between them. CDR3 length equals 12 residues. The CDR3 loop reads CSATYSGNTIYF. In nucleotides, the CDR3 is TGCAGTGCTACCTACTCTGGAAACACCATATATTTT.

This clonotype was detected ten times or more. The genes are TRBV7-9 and TRBJ1-1, with D possibly matching TRBD1 (6 bases). Trimming cost V 4 bases and J 7 bases, with 10 bases left between them. CDR3 size: 12 residues. Germline V gives CDR1 SEHNR, CDR2 FQNEAQ (reference sequence). The CDR3 region is CASSSDSYEAFF. The CDR3 nucleotides read TGTGCCAGCAGCTCGGACAGTTATGAAGCTTTCTTT.

This clonotype appeared a few times. This may stem from a read error, because a much larger clone lies one nucleotide away. The chain employs TRBV5-1 and TRBJ1-5; possible D gene TRBD1, 5 bases. Germline V gene lookup returns CDR1 SGHRS and CDR2 YFSETQ. This CDR3 contains 15 residues. The V end was cut by 5 bases, the J end by 0 bases, with 12 bases between. DNA of the CDR3: TGCGCCAGCAGATATGGGACTGATAGCAATCAGCCCCAGCATTTT. It specifies CASRYGTDSNQPQHF.

About this clonotype itself: Since no conserved phenylalanine or tryptophan closes the CDR3, a read error is the likely cause. Because the CDR3's place on the DNA is in doubt, the DNA is left out and the CDR3 is given as listed by TCRdb. The rearrangement uses TRBV5-4 and TRBJ2-1; TRBD1, the D gene given by the table, was not confirmed from the DNA. CDR1 is SGHNT, CDR2 YYREEE, per germline (reference sequence). The CDR3 has 15 amino acids, counting both end residues. The CDR3 spells CASGPGTVCGMSSSS.

Points on this clonotype: A read error may produce the germline difference seen at one junction end. The rearrangement joins TRBV24-1 to TRBJ2-2, with 14 bases that match TRBD2. Germline V gene sequence: CDR1 KGHDR, CDR2 SFDVKD. The CDR3 is 15 residues long. CDR3 residues: CATSGLAGEAGELFF. Written as DNA, the CDR3 is TGTGCCACATCGGGACTAGCGGGAGAAGCCGGGGAGCTGTTTTTC.

This chain uses TRBV20-1 with TRBJ2-1; TRBD1 agrees at 8 bases. The CDR3 has 12 residues. The V segment lost 6 bases and the J segment 5 bases; nucleotides outside the gene matches: 3. Germline V lookup: CDR1 DFQATT, CDR2 SNEGSKA (reference sequence). As DNA, the CDR3 is TGCAGTGCCGGGACAGGCCACAATGAGCAGTTCTTC. Protein: CSAGTGHNEQFF.

This clonotype was picked up many times. The rearrangement links TRBV10-3 to TRBJ2-7; D uncertain. V was cut by 2 bases and J by 2 bases, with 7 bases left in between. This CDR3 contains 13 residues. From germline, CDR1 is ENHRY and CDR2 SYGVKD. DNA for the CDR3: TGTGCCATCAGTGAGGAACAGACCTACGAGCAGTACTTC. Protein product: CAISEEQTYEQYF.

The rearrangement links TRBV7-6 to TRBJ2-2, with 7 bases matching TRBD2. The CDR3 loop spans 12 amino acids. Per germline, CDR1 SGHVS and CDR2 FNYEAQ. V shed 5 bases and J 8 bases; nucleotides not matched to a gene: 2. CDR3 sequence (DNA): TGTGCCAGCAGCGTACTAGCGGGGGAGCTGTTTTTT. Amino acid sequence: CASSVLAGELFF.

The chain couples TRBV19 to TRBJ1-2, with D hard to call. This CDR3 comprises 12 residues. V lost 3 bases to trimming and J lost 4 bases, with 6 bases between them. From germline, CDR1 is LNHDA and CDR2 SQIVND (reference sequence). CDR3 coding DNA: TGTGCCAGTAGTATCAGCGTCTATGGCTACACCTTC. It codes for CASSISVYGYTF.

This sequence joins TRBV27 and TRBJ2-5; D not resolved. The V end was cut by 5 bases, the J end by 11 bases, with 3 bases between. This CDR3 has 8 residues. CDR1 MNHEY and CDR2 SMNVEV come from the germline V gene (reference sequence). The CDR3 protein is CASSGQYF. In DNA form, the CDR3 reads TGTGCCAGCAGTGGACAGTACTTC.

Notes on this clonotype: A much larger clone differs from this one at a single base, so this may be a read error. The V call is TRBV6-4, the J call TRBJ2-1; 10 bases line up with TRBD2. The germline V gene encodes CDR1 MRHNA and CDR2 SNTAGT. The CDR3 has 16 residues. The CDR3 spells CASSDGASGGFNDQFF. The CDR3 region has the DNA TGTGCCAGCAGTGACGGGGCTAGCGGGGGCTTCAATGATCAGTTCTTC.

The chain joins TRBV20-1 to TRBJ1-2, with TRBD1 matching over 7 bases. The CDR3 totals 14 residues. V lost 2 bases, J lost 2 bases, and 5 bases stayed unmatched. Germline CDR1 reads DFQATT; CDR2 reads SNEGSKA (reference sequence). CDR3 loop: CSARPGQINYGYTF. The CDR3 DNA reads as TGCAGTGCTAGACCGGGACAGATAAACTATGGCTACACCTTC.

This clonotype was found many times. The rearrangement uses TRBV5-1 and TRBJ2-7; D remains unclear. Trimming stripped 6 bases from V and 2 bases from J, with 9 bases between. The V gene's germline CDR1 is SGHRS and CDR2 YFSETQ. The CDR3 covers 12 residues. The CDR3 sequence: CASNTPAYEQYF. The CDR3 nucleotides are TGCGCCAGCAACACTCCAGCCTACGAGCAGTACTTC.

This chain joins TRBV7-6 and TRBJ1-2; TRBD1 matches 7 bases. With 5 bases clipped from V and 4 bases from J, the junction kept 7 bases outside the gene matches. The CDR3 length is 14 residues. Germline values: CDR1 SGHVS, CDR2 FNYEAQ. As DNA, the CDR3 is TGTGCCAGCAGCCCCCTCGGGACAGCCTATGGCTACACCTTC. Its protein product is CASSPLGTAYGYTF. Together with reference TRBV7-6 and TRBJ1-2, the CDR3 gives the full variable domain: GAGVSQSPRYKVTKRGQDVALRCDPISGHVSLYWYRQALGQGPEFLTYFNYEAQQDKSGLPNDRFSAERPEGSISTLTIQRTEQRDSAMYRCASSPLGTAYGYTFGSGTRLTVV.

The chain uses TRBV7-2 and TRBJ1-3; no firm D call. The CDR3 has 13 amino acids. Germline V lookup: CDR1 SGHTA, CDR2 FQGNSA. V lost 3 bases and J 3 bases, leaving 6 bases between the germline ends. DNA for the CDR3: TGTGCCAGCAGCTTGAACGGTGGAAACACCATATATTTT. Translating gives CASSLNGGNTIYF.

The chain is built from TRBV12-3 or TRBV12-4 and TRBJ2-3; 11 bases fit TRBD2. V shed 5 bases, J shed 2 bases, and the junction held 3 bases outside the gene matches. CDR3 length: 15 residues. The CDR3 region has the DNA TGTGCCAGCAGTCGACTAGCGGGGTCCACAGATACGCAGTATTTT. It translates to CASSRLAGSTDTQYF.

The V and J genes are TRBV29-1 and TRBJ1-1; D call uncertain. CDR3 size: 13 residues. Germline values: CDR1 SQVTM, CDR2 ANQGSEA. V lost 4 bases, J lost 1 base, and 10 bases lay in between. The CDR3 loop reads CSVGSVSNTEAFF. CDR3 nucleotide sequence: TGCAGCGTTGGCAGCGTATCGAACACTGAAGCTTTCTTT.

This chain joins TRBV2 and TRBJ2-5; TRBD1 might be the D (5 bases). The CDR3 is 14 residues long. V gave up 2 bases and J gave up 1 base, with 8 bases separating them. Germline lookup yields CDR1 SNHLY and CDR2 FYNNEI. The CDR3 protein is CASSESTVQETQYF. CDR3 DNA: TGTGCCAGCAGTGAATCGACAGTCCAAGAGACCCAGTACTTC.

This clonotype has just one count. The DNA for the CDR3 is TGTGCCATCAGTGGCGATAGGGAGCCCTCTTATGGCTACACCTTC. It encodes CAISGDREPSYGYTF. V gene TRBV10-3 combines with J gene TRBJ1-2; D not resolved. CDR3 length equals 15 residues. V gave up 4 bases and J gave up 5 bases, with 17 bases separating them. CDR1 ENHRY and CDR2 SYGVKD come from the germline V gene.

This rearrangement joins TRBV28 to TRBJ1-5; D uncertain. The CDR3 spans 14 residues. V lost 3 bases and J 6 bases, leaving 12 bases between the germline ends. CDR1 MDHEN and CDR2 SYDVKM come from the germline V gene. CDR3 sequence: CASSFRLSGQPQHF. For the CDR3, the DNA is TGTGCCAGCAGTTTCCGATTAAGTGGTCAGCCCCAGCATTTT.

The chain links TRBV29-1 to TRBJ2-3; TRBD2 aligns across 10 bases. The CDR3 consists of 12 residues. Germline V lookup: CDR1 SQVTM, CDR2 ANQGSEA. Losses at the gene ends were 5 bases for V and 5 bases for J; bases not matched to a gene: 1. CDR3 sequence (DNA): TGCAGCGTTTCTAGCGGGGGAGATACGCAGTATTTT. This encodes CSVSSGGDTQYF.

This sequence joins TRBV5-1 and TRBJ1-4; TRBD1 matches at 9 bases. Germline values: CDR1 SGHRS, CDR2 YFSETQ. The ends lost 3 bases at V and 5 bases at J; junction bases unmatched: 5. The CDR3 is 15 residues long. In DNA, the CDR3 is TGCGCCAGCAGCTCCGGGACAGGGAAGAATGAAAAACTGTTTTTT. Translated: CASSSGTGKNEKLFF.

This clonotype was seen repeatedly, ten times or more. This sequence joins TRBV19 and TRBJ2-7; D is uncertain. Germline CDR1 reads LNHDA; CDR2 reads SQIVND (reference sequence). CDR3 length: 13 amino acids. V lost 10 bases and J lost 6, with 19 bases in between. In nucleotides, the CDR3 is TGTGCCACCGCGACCCCATACCGCTCCGAGCAGTACTTC. This translates into CATATPYRSEQYF.

This clonotype occurred many times. The J gene is TRBJ2-1, the V gene TRBV4-1; unclear D gene. CDR1 is MGHRA and CDR2 is YSYEKL in the germline V gene. V was clipped by 4 bases and J by 4 bases, with 14 bases between them. The CDR3 has 15 amino acids. As DNA, the CDR3 is TGCGCCAGCAGCCCGGCCCCTACAGAATACAATGAGCAGTTCTTC. Its translation: CASSPAPTEYNEQFF.

The CDR3, as DNA: TGTGCCAGCAGCTTGTCAGTAACCTACGAGCAGTACTTC. This codes for CASSLSVTYEQYF. The V and J genes are TRBV5-6 and TRBJ2-7, with D unresolved. Trimming shortened V by 1 base and J by 2 bases, and 7 bases separated the two germline ends. The CDR3 has 13 amino acids. CDR1 and CDR2 from the germline V gene are SGHDT and YYEEEE.

The chain is built from TRBV7-8 and TRBJ2-7; a possible D gene is TRBD1 (5 bases). Germline-derived CDR1 and CDR2 are SGHVS and FQNEAQ. This CDR3 comprises 15 residues. Trimming removed 5 bases at V and 2 bases at J, with 16 bases between. The DNA of the CDR3 is TGTGCCAGCAGCCTTCCGGAAGGGGTAGCCTACGAGCAGTACTTC. Translation gives CASSLPEGVAYEQYF. The variable domain in full, completed from reference TRBV7-8 and TRBJ2-7, reads GAGVSQSPRYKVAKRGQDVALRCDPISGHVSLFWYQQALGQGPEFLTYFQNEAQLDKSGLPSDRFFAERPEGSVSTLKIQRTQQEDSAVYLCASSLPEGVAYEQYFGPGTRLTVT.

The rearrangement links TRBV13 to TRBJ2-7; D unclear. The germline V gene encodes CDR1 PRHDT and CDR2 FYEKMQ (reference sequence). V was trimmed by 5 bases and J by 2 bases, leaving 16 bases between them. This CDR3 has 15 amino acids. The CDR3 loop reads CASSQGIGPTYEQYF. The CDR3 coding sequence is TGTGCCAGCAGCCAAGGGATTGGGCCAACCTACGAGCAGTACTTC.

This clonotype was counted once. The chain combines TRBV2 with TRBJ2-3, with D unresolved. Per germline, CDR1 SNHLY and CDR2 FYNNEI. The CDR3 is 14 amino acids. Trimming pared 6 bases from V and 1 base from J, leaving 11 bases between. The CDR3 reads CASRDFPRTDTQYF. DNA of the CDR3: TGTGCCAGCAGGGATTTTCCGCGCACAGATACGCAGTATTTT.